One sample yielded the 21 T cell receptor beta chains listed below, sequenced in a study of tissue T cells after allogeneic stem cell transplantation. Some clones are missing from TCRdb's copy, which holds only in-frame ones; the method was immunoSEQ multiplex PCR. The sample lists 850 to 1,300 clones; around 45% were seen once. The time point is: mouse harvest day 14 after allogeneic transplant. Mouse grafts combined 10^7 T-cell-depleted bone marrow cells with 10^6 splenic CD5+ T cells. Sequencing was carried out using spleen. The receptors come from a female BALB/c mouse given C57BL/6 T cells with graft-versus-host disease after an allogeneic hematopoietic cell transplant.

As for this clone: The listed genes are named as in mouse. The read terminates 1 residue before the CDR3 end, so the remaining end is supplied by the germline J gene. The rearrangement uses TRBV5 and TRBJ1-1; TRBD1 might be the D (5 bases). Germline CDR1 reads LGHNA; CDR2 reads YNLKQL (reference sequence). The CDR3 loop spans 12 amino acids. The V end lost 4 bases, the J end lost 6 bases, and 9 bases lay between the germline ends. The CDR3: CASSRTGAEVFF. CDR3 DNA (partial): TGTGCCAGCAGCCGAACAGGAGCAGAAGTCTTC.

Regarding this clone: Germline and genes here are mouse. Coverage ceases 1 residue before the CDR3 finishes, and the germline J gene fills in the end. The gene calls are TRBV13-3 and TRBJ2-5, with 7 bases fitting TRBD2. The CDR3 spans 14 residues. Per the germline V gene, CDR1 is NNHDY and CDR2 is SYVADS. After removal of 5 bases from V and 11 bases from J, the junction contained 14 bases not matched to a gene. The CDR3: CASRHLGVQYDQYF. Incomplete CDR3 DNA: TGTGCCAGCAGACACCTGGGGGTCCAATATGACCAGTAC.

A note on this clone: Genes and germline are mouse. The sequenced fragment ends 1 residue before the CDR3 boundary, so the rest is inferred from the germline J gene. This chain links TRBV13-1 with TRBJ2-7; 8 bases align to TRBD2. Losses at the gene ends were 4 bases for V and 3 bases for J; bases not matched to a gene: 6. The length of the CDR3 is 14 residues. Looked up from germline, CDR1 is NSHNY and CDR2 is SYGAGN. The CDR3 DNA, read in part, is TGTGCCAGCAGTCCACGCGACTGGGGCTATGAACAGTAC. This encodes CASSPRDWGYEQY. The full CDR3 reads CASSPRDWGYEQYF.

This clone was seen just once. Genes here carry mouse names. The missing CDR3 end, 1 residue past where the read stops, is filled in from the germline J gene. This chain uses TRBV1 with TRBJ1-2, with D possibly being TRBD1 (5 bases). Trimming shortened V by 4 bases and J by 0 bases, and 6 bases separated the two germline ends. Germline CDR1 is NSQYPW and CDR2 is LRSPGD (reference sequence). This CDR3 is 13 amino acids long. The CDR3 loop reads CTCSVTANSDYTF. The covered CDR3 bases are TGCACCTGCAGTGTGACAGCAAACTCCGACTACACC.

This clone is judged medium-sized. All gene names here are mouse names. The read gets to within 1 residue of the CDR3 end, and the germline J gene fills in the rest. The chain links TRBV16 to TRBJ1-3; D ambiguous. V lost 4 bases and J 0 bases, leaving 10 bases between the germline ends. This CDR3 has 15 residues. Germline V lookup: CDR1 SGHSA, CDR2 FRNQAP. CDR3 region: CASSYLRNSGNTLYF. The CDR3 DNA, read in part, is TGTGCAAGCAGCTACCTCAGAAATTCTGGAAATACGCTCTAT.

This clone qualifies as large. Genes and germline are mouse. The sequenced fragment ends 1 residue before the CDR3 boundary, so the rest is inferred from the germline J gene. The V and J genes are TRBV13-2 and TRBJ2-7, with a tentative D call TRBD1 (6 bases). V was shortened by 3 bases and J by 4 bases, with 8 bases between the two germline ends. The CDR3 has 12 amino acids. The germline V gene encodes CDR1 NNHNN and CDR2 SYGAGS (reference sequence). The CDR3 spells CASGVRGYEQYF. CDR3 bases read: TGTGCCAGCGGTGTTAGGGGGTATGAACAGTAC.

Points on this clone: Genes and germline come from the mouse. The read stops 1 residue short of the end of the CDR3; the missing end is completed from the germline J gene. This chain links TRBV16 with TRBJ2-1; TRBD1 matches at 9 bases. The CDR3 totals 14 residues. The trim removed 3 bases at V and 6 bases at J, leaving 3 bases unmatched. Germline loops: CDR1 SGHSA, CDR2 FRNQAP. The CDR3 spells CASSLGQGGAEQFF. CDR3 DNA, as far as it was read: TGTGCAAGCAGCTTGGGACAGGGAGGTGCTGAGCAGTTC.

As regards this clone: Gene names and germline refer to mouse. Coverage ceases 1 residue before the CDR3 finishes, and the germline J gene fills in the end. The chain recombines TRBV3 with TRBJ2-5; 9 bases line up with TRBD2. The germline V gene encodes CDR1 SNHLY and CDR2 FYNGKV (reference sequence). After removal of 2 bases from V and 6 bases from J, the junction contained 3 bases not matched to a gene. The CDR3 spans 14 residues. CDR3 sequence reads: CASSLLGGRDTQYF. The part of the CDR3 DNA that was read is TGTGCCAGCAGCTTACTGGGGGGGAGGGACACCCAGTAC.

This clone counts as large. Germline and genes here are mouse. The CDR3 end is not reached by the read, which stops 1 residue before it; the germline J gene fills it in. This chain joins TRBV16 and TRBJ2-7, with TRBD2 identical over 7 bases. The trim removed 1 base at V and 7 bases at J, leaving 4 bases unmatched. CDR3 size: 13 residues. Germline CDR1 is SGHSA and CDR2 is FRNQAP. The CDR3 bases that were read are TGTGCAAGCAGCTTAGTTGGGGGGTGGGAACAGTAC. Its protein is CASSLVGGWEQY. The full CDR3 sequence reads CASSLVGGWEQYF.

Sample share makes this clone large. These gene names are mouse names. The CDR3 sequence: CASSFWGGAGDTQYF. CDR3 DNA, as far as it was read: TGTGCCAGCAGCTTCTGGGGGGGCGCAGGAGACACCCAGTAC. J is TRBJ2-5 and V is TRBV3; 10 bases agree with TRBD2. Sequencing ends 1 residue short of the CDR3 end; the germline J gene provides the rest. The CDR3 loop spans 15 amino acids. The germline V gene has CDR1 SNHLY and CDR2 FYNGKV (reference sequence). V lost 3 bases, J lost 5 bases, and 5 bases stayed unmatched.

On this clone: Genes and germline come from the mouse. With the read ending 1 residue before the CDR3 end, the germline J gene is used to fill in that end. The genes are TRBV12-1 and TRBJ2-1; 9 bases map to TRBD2. The CDR3 has 14 residues. Germline loops: CDR1 SGHSN, CDR2 HYEKVE. Trimming removed 4 bases from V and 4 bases from J; junction bases left unmatched: 4. The CDR3 sequence: CASSNWGDYAEQFF. CDR3 DNA (partial): TGTGCCAGCTCAAACTGGGGGGATTATGCTGAGCAGTTC.

As for this clone: The germline and genes are mouse ones. The CDR3 is CASGDARGAETLYF. The sequenced part of the CDR3 DNA is TGTGCCAGCGGTGATGCCAGGGGTGCAGAAACGCTGTAT. The chain carries TRBV13-2 and TRBJ2-3; tentatively, D is TRBD1 (5 bases). The observed sequence ends 1 residue before the CDR3 terminus, with the missing tail filled in from the germline J gene. Germline CDR1 and CDR2: NNHNN and SYGAGS (reference sequence). CDR3 size: 14 residues. V was cut by 0 bases and J by 1 base, with 6 bases left in between.

Only a few counts were recorded for this clone. The genes and germline here are from mouse. The read ends 1 residue early relative to the CDR3; the germline J gene fills the gap. This chain links TRBV13-1 with TRBJ1-3; unclear D gene. CDR3 length: 15 amino acids. Trimming took off 0 bases at V and 0 bases at J, with 7 bases between the two ends. Germline V gives CDR1 NSHNY, CDR2 SYGAGN. The CDR3 region is CASSDAPISGNTLYF. The CDR3 DNA, read in part, is TGTGCCAGCAGTGATGCACCCATTTCTGGAAATACGCTCTAT.

As for this clone: Germline and genes: mouse. The sequenced fragment ends 1 residue before the CDR3 boundary, so the rest is inferred from the germline J gene. The chain recombines TRBV3 with TRBJ1-1; a possible D gene is TRBD1 (5 bases). Trimming removed 6 bases from V and 2 bases from J, with 7 bases in between. CDR1 is SNHLY and CDR2 is FYNGKV in the germline V gene (reference sequence). CDR3 length: 12 residues. The CDR3 bases that were read are TGTGCCAGCAGTCGGGGCAACACAGAAGTCTTC. It specifies CASSRGNTEVF. The full CDR3 is CASSRGNTEVFF. The full variable domain, in which reference TRBV3 and TRBJ1-1 provide the parts outside the CDR3, is GPKVLQIPSHQIIDMGQMVTLNCDPVSNHLYFYWYKQILGQQMEFLVNFYNGKVMEKSKLFKDQFSVERPDGSYFTLKIQPTALEDSAVYFCASSRGNTEVFFGKGTRLTVV.

Of note for this clone: The genes are named according to mouse. The sequence runs out 1 residue before the end of the CDR3; the remainder is reconstructed from the germline J gene. The rearrangement links TRBV31 to TRBJ2-5; D unresolved. Germline CDR1 GKSSPN, CDR2 SITVG. V gave up 0 bases and J gave up 1 base, with 8 bases separating them. The CDR3 runs to 14 residues. The CDR3 here is CAWSLNGDQDTQYF. The covered CDR3 bases are TGTGCCTGGAGTCTAAACGGGGACCAAGACACCCAGTAC.

A remark on this clone: Mouse gene names and germline throughout. The read halts 1 residue ahead of the CDR3 end, with the missing end drawn from the germline J gene. This sequence joins TRBV15 and TRBJ1-1; 7 bases match TRBD1. V shed 6 bases and J 3 bases; nucleotides not matched to a gene: 4. The V gene's germline CDR1 is SGHND and CDR2 FRSKSL. The CDR3 sequence is 13 residues long. CDR3 sequence reads: CASSLDRDTEVFF. Partial CDR3 DNA: TGTGCCAGCAGCCTCGACAGGGACACAGAAGTCTTC.

Concerning this clone: The germline and genes are mouse ones. The read finishes 1 residue shy of the CDR3 end, and the germline J gene is used to complete it. This chain joins TRBV1 and TRBJ2-4; D gene uncertain. Germline loops: CDR1 NSQYPW, CDR2 LRSPGD (reference sequence). V dropped 4 bases and J dropped 2 bases, with 4 bases sitting between them. This CDR3 has 12 amino acids. The part of the CDR3 DNA that was read is TGCACCTGCAGTGGGACTCAAAACACCTTGTAC. Its translation is CTCSGTQNTLY. The complete CDR3 reads CTCSGTQNTLYF. Supplemented by reference TRBV1 and TRBJ2-4, the full variable domain reads VTLLEQNPRWRLVPRGQAVNLRCILKNSQYPWMSWYQQDLQKQLQWLFTLRSPGDKEVKSLPGADYLATRVTDTELRLQVANMSQGRTLYCTCSGTQNTLYFGAGTRLSVL.

A note on this clone: Any gene name here is a mouse gene name. The read terminates 1 residue ahead of where the CDR3 ends, so the germline J gene completes it. The chain recombines TRBV26 with TRBJ1-6; 8 bases fit TRBD1. TRBJ1-6 is noted as an ORF with a role that remains uncertain. After removal of 2 bases from V and 3 bases from J, the junction contained 0 bases not matched to a gene. Germline CDR1 reads KGHPV; CDR2 reads FQNQEV (reference sequence). The CDR3 has 15 residues. The covered CDR3 bases are TGTGCCAGCAGTCTGGGGACAGGCTATAATTCGCCCCTCTAC. Translation gives CASSLGTGYNSPLY. The full CDR3 sequence reads CASSLGTGYNSPLYF.

About this clone itself: Here the gene names and germline are mouse. The read ends 1 residue early relative to the CDR3; the germline J gene fills the gap. The chain employs TRBV13-3 and TRBJ2-1; TRBD2 agrees at 10 bases. The CDR3 covers 14 residues. The V and J ends lost 1 base and 6 bases, in that order; junction bases with no gene match: 1. The germline V gene has CDR1 NNHDY and CDR2 SYVADS. CDR3 bases read: TGTGCCAGCAGTGATCTGGGGGGGCGTGCTGAGCAGTTC. Protein: CASSDLGGRAEQF. In full, the CDR3 reads CASSDLGGRAEQFF.

A single count supports this clone. Any gene name here is a mouse gene name. CDR3 residues: CTCSALGDYAEQFF. The sequenced part of the CDR3 DNA is TGCACCTGCAGTGCTCTGGGGGACTATGCTGAGCAGTTC. This chain links TRBV1 with TRBJ2-1, with 7 nucleotides matching TRBD2. The CDR3 is cut off 1 residue early in the read; its end comes from the germline J gene. The CDR3 has 14 residues. Germline CDR1 and CDR2: NSQYPW and LRSPGD (reference sequence). V lost 3 bases and J lost 2; bases outside the gene matches: 1.

With regard to this clone: Here the gene names and germline are mouse. The CDR3 end falls 1 residue outside the read, so it is completed with the germline J gene. The V gene is TRBV5, the J gene TRBJ2-3; 8 bases agree with TRBD2. The CDR3 consists of 17 residues. Looked up from germline, CDR1 is LGHNA and CDR2 is YNLKQL (reference sequence). The V segment lost 2 bases and the J segment 0 bases; nucleotides outside the gene matches: 7. Partial CDR3 DNA: TGTGCCAGCAGCCAACGACTGGGGCGGCGAAGTGCAGAAACGCTGTAT. Encoded protein: CASSQRLGRRSAETLY. The full CDR3 protein reads CASSQRLGRRSAETLYF.